This is a list of T cell receptor beta chains from one sample in a study of blood T cells in healthy people across ages. Via MiXCR, TCRdb re-called the 5' RACE reads, giving one row per CDR3 protein. The sample holds about 590,000 distinct CDR3 sequences, roughly 30% seen once. The sequencing input was blood. Every receptor here comes from a woman older than 75 in good health. The CDR3 runs from the conserved cysteine through the conserved F or W. D genes are given only for firm matches. Clone size appears in some rows only: once, few, many, or a class for an expanded clone.

j_call v_call d_call clone_size cdr3_aa cdr3_nt
TRBJ2-5 TRBV7-3 NA many CASSSQQYF TGTGCCAGCAGCTCTCAGCAGTACTTC
TRBJ1-6 TRBV20-1 NA many CSAEGLPNSPLHF TGCAGTGCAGAGGGCCTGCCTAATTCACCCCTCCACTTT
TRBJ1-2 TRBV7-3 NA NA CASSLGSSNYGHTF TGTGCCAGCAGCTTAGGTTCGTCTAACTATGGCCACACCTTC
TRBJ2-5 TRBV6-2/TRBV6-3 NA NA CASSYYPGLPYNEQYF TGTGCCAGCAGTTATTACCCCGGACTGCCCTACAATGAGCAGTACTTC
TRBJ2-6 TRBV7-8 NA many CASSLYETGANVLTF TGTGCCAGCAGCCTCTACGAAACGGGGGCCAACGTCCTGACTTTC
TRBJ2-7 TRBV10-3 NA NA CAISDAWGSEQYF TGTGCCATCAGTGATGCCTGGGGATCCGAGCAGTACTTC
TRBJ2-2 TRBV12-3/TRBV12-4 NA few CASSSSAAGELFF TGTGCCAGCAGTTCCTCGGCGGCCGGGGAGCTGTTTTTT
TRBJ1-5 TRBV20-1 NA many CSARGWGRGNQPQHF TGCAGTGCTAGAGGATGGGGACGAGGCAATCAGCCCCAGCATTTT
TRBJ2-5 TRBV29-1 NA NA CSVEVGGGQETQYF TGCAGCGTTGAGGTAGGGGGAGGTCAAGAGACCCAGTACTTC
TRBJ2-7 TRBV13 NA NA CASSLDYPGNYEQYF TGTGCCAGCAGCTTAGACTACCCTGGCAACTACGAGCAGTACTTC
TRBJ2-5 TRBV11-2 TRBD1 once CASSWDRGVQETQYF TGTGCCAGCAGCTGGGACAGGGGGGTACAAGAGACCCAGTACTTC
TRBJ2-3 TRBV6-2/TRBV6-3 NA NA CASSSGYPDTQYF TGTGCCAGCAGCTCAGGGTACCCAGATACGCAGTATTTT
TRBJ2-5 TRBV20-1 NA few CSARPIRTEWTQYF TGCAGTGCTAGGCCCATAAGAACTGAGTGGACCCAGTACTTC
TRBJ1-1 TRBV20-1 NA NA CSAGFGDTEAFF TGCAGTGCTGGGTTTGGAGACACTGAAGCTTTCTTT
TRBJ2-1 TRBV6-2/TRBV6-3 NA many CASSYLGANNEQFF TGTGCCAGCAGTTATCTGGGGGCCAACAATGAGCAGTTCTTC
TRBJ2-1 TRBV28 NA many CASSFLGSSYNEQFF TGTGCCAGCAGTTTTTTAGGGAGCTCCTACAATGAGCAGTTCTTC
TRBJ2-6 TRBV20-1 TRBD2 NA CSASQTSGSSGANVLTF TGCAGTGCTAGTCAGACTAGCGGGAGCTCTGGGGCCAACGTCCTGACTTTC
TRBJ2-3 TRBV6-2/TRBV6-3 NA many CASTSFGGTDTQYF TGTGCCAGCACCTCATTTGGGGGCACAGATACGCAGTATTTT
TRBJ2-1 TRBV5-1 TRBD1 many CASNRDRGNEQFF TGCGCCAGCAACCGGGACAGGGGTAACGAGCAGTTCTTC
TRBJ1-1 TRBV28 NA NA CASRQTGNANTEAFF TGTGCCAGCAGACAGACGGGAAACGCAAACACTGAAGCTTTCTTT
TRBJ2-1 TRBV7-6 NA once CASGTRDNEQFF TGTGCCAGCGGGACTCGTGACAATGAGCAGTTCTTC
TRBJ2-7 TRBV20-1 NA few CSAQIPGSSYNEQYF TGCAGTGCTCAGATCCCAGGTAGCTCCTACAATGAGCAGTACTTC
TRBJ1-5 TRBV2 NA few CASSPFGTPIRSNQPQHF TGTGCCAGCAGTCCCTTCGGGACACCCATTCGCAGCAATCAGCCCCAGCATTTT
TRBJ1-3 TRBV14 NA NA CASSQGTVTGNTIYF TGTGCCAGCAGCCAAGGAACAGTAACTGGAAACACCATATATTTT
TRBJ2-5 TRBV5-1 TRBD1 many CASSLRQGKETQYF TGCGCCAGCAGCTTACGACAGGGAAAAGAGACCCAGTACTTC
TRBJ1-4 TRBV6-1 NA many CASSEVPGPLKKLFF TGTGCCAGCAGTGAAGTTCCGGGACCCCTGAAAAAACTGTTTTTT
TRBJ2-7 TRBV5-1 NA NA CASRTVSYNEQYF TGCGCCAGCAGAACAGTATCCTACAATGAGCAGTACTTC
TRBJ1-5 TRBV7-9 NA NA CASSLGSGYSNQPQHF TGTGCCAGCAGCTTAGGTTCCGGGTATAGCAATCAGCCCCAGCATTTT
TRBJ2-5 TRBV3-1 NA many CASGSWADRQETQYF TGTGCCAGCGGGAGTTGGGCCGACCGACAAGAGACCCAGTACTTC
TRBJ2-1 TRBV7-9 NA many CASSLPGRVRAFF TGTGCCAGCAGCTTACCCGGACGTGTGAGGGCGTTCTTC
TRBJ2-1 TRBV29-1 TRBD2 many CSGRGENEQFF TGCAGCGGCCGGGGGGAGAATGAGCAGTTCTTC
TRBJ2-5 TRBV7-2 NA NA CASSLVASFETQYF TGTGCCAGCAGCTTAGTGGCTAGCTTTGAGACCCAGTACTTC
TRBJ2-7 TRBV20-1 NA NA CSAGRQGRGSEQYF TGCAGTGCTGGCCGACAGGGGAGGGGGAGCGAGCAGTACTTC
TRBJ1-6 TRBV20-1 NA once CSAGRQTVNSPLHF TGCAGTGCTGGTAGACAGACAGTAAATTCACCCCTCCACTTT
TRBJ1-6 TRBV20-1 NA many CSARDRQSSSYNSPLHF TGCAGTGCTAGAGACAGGCAGTCGAGCTCCTATAATTCACCCCTCCACTTT
TRBJ2-7 TRBV4-1 NA many CASSQDSRSKNSYEQYF TGCGCCAGCAGCCAAGACAGCCGGTCCAAGAACTCCTACGAGCAGTACTTC
TRBJ1-1 TRBV3-1 TRBD1 many CASSQGTGAVNTEAFF TGTGCCAGCAGCCAAGGGACAGGGGCAGTGAACACTGAAGCTTTCTTT
TRBJ2-1 TRBV20-1 TRBD2 many CSARLAGGYNEQFF TGCAGTGCTCGGTTAGCGGGGGGCTACAATGAGCAGTTCTTC
TRBJ2-5 TRBV7-8 NA NA CASSSPGAGGTQYF TGTGCCAGCAGTTCCCCAGGGGCTGGTGGGACCCAGTACTTC
TRBJ2-1 TRBV5-1 NA NA CASSPGAGRNNEQFF TGCGCCAGCAGCCCCGGTGCCGGCCGTAACAATGAGCAGTTCTTC
TRBJ2-5 TRBV7-9 NA once CASSPPGEGETQYF TGTGCCAGCAGCCCCCCAGGGGAAGGAGAGACCCAGTACTTC
TRBJ1-2 TRBV7-9 NA NA CASSVGLPGRGYTF TGTGCCAGCAGCGTGGGACTCCCCGGTAGAGGCTACACCTTC
TRBJ1-6 TRBV30 NA NA CAWNQGAMDSPLHF TGTGCCTGGAATCAGGGTGCAATGGATTCACCCCTCCACTTT
TRBJ2-3 TRBV12-3/TRBV12-4 NA NA CASSRRGADVQYF TGTGCCAGCAGTCGCCGAGGGGCAGATGTGCAGTATTTT
TRBJ2-7 TRBV11-1 NA few CASSLASQGAYERYF TGTGCCAGCAGCTTAGCTTCACAGGGAGCCTACGAGCGGTACTTC
TRBJ2-1 TRBV7-9 NA many CASSPPQGGSYNEQFF TGTGCCAGCAGCCCCCCCCAGGGGGGGTCCTACAATGAGCAGTTCTTC
TRBJ1-5 TRBV7-9 NA NA CASSLDTDQPQHF TGTGCCAGCAGCTTGGACACTGATCAGCCCCAGCATTTT
TRBJ2-2 TRBV4-1 NA NA CASSQDRDGGLPRELFF TGCGCCAGCAGCCAAGATAGGGACGGAGGCCTACCGCGGGAGCTGTTTTTT
TRBJ2-7 TRBV3-1 TRBD1 many CASSQAGGQGANEQYF TGTGCCAGCAGCCAAGCCGGAGGACAGGGTGCGAACGAGCAGTACTTC
TRBJ1-6 TRBV20-1 TRBD1 many CSARFTGTDNSPLHF TGCAGTGCTAGATTCACCGGGACAGATAATTCACCCCTCCACTTT
TRBJ2-7 TRBV6-6 TRBD2 NA CASSYPGTSVYEQYF TGTGCCAGCAGTTACCCTGGGACTAGCGTATACGAGCAGTACTTC
TRBJ2-7 TRBV4-3 NA many CASSRAYRVPSYEQYF TGCGCCAGCAGCCGCGCGTACAGGGTCCCCTCCTACGAGCAGTACTTC